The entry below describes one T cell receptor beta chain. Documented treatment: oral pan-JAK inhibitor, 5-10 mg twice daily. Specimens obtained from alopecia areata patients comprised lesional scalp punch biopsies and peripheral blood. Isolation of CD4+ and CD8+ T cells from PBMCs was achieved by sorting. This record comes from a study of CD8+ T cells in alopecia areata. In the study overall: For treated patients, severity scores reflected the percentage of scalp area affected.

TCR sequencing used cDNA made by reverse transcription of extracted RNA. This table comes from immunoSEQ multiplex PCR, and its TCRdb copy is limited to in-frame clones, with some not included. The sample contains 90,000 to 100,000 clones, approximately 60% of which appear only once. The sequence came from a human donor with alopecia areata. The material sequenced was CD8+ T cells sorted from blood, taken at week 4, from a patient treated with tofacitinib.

CDR3 bases: TGTGCCAGCAGCTCCCTCTTTGGGACATATACTAACTATGGCTACACCTTC. This codes for CASSSLFGTYTNYGYTF. The V call is TRBV11-2, the J call TRBJ1-2; a possible D gene is TRBD1 (6 bases). The V gene lost 4 bases and the J gene lost 0 bases, with 18 bases spanning the gap. The germline V gene has CDR1 SGHAT and CDR2 FQNNGV. The CDR3 is 17 amino acids.